This TCR beta chain was obtained from a study of blood T cell repertoires in COVID-19. Study details: Collection of acute and convalescent COVID-19 samples took place in the United States, Italy and Spain. T cells, B-cell-depleted T cells, or PBMCs provided the cDNA or gDNA that served as material.

Clones were sequenced by immunoSEQ multiplex PCR, and TCRdb holds only the in-frame ones, with some missing. This sample carries roughly 200,000 clones, about 76% of them seen once, and the ten largest clones take roughly 8.6%. The specimen was peripheral blood. This sequence was found in a woman between 50 and 59 years old with active or convalescent COVID-19.

This CDR3 reads CATSRERGPAIGYTF. The CDR3, as DNA: TGTGCCACCAGCAGAGAGAGGGGGCCGGCAATAGGCTACACCTTC. The chain recombines TRBV15 with TRBJ1-2, with 7 bases lining up with TRBD1. J lost 8 bases, V lost 0 bases, and 9 bases had no gene match. Germline-derived CDR1 and CDR2 are LNHNV and YYDKDF (reference sequence). This CDR3 region has 15 residues.